This TCR beta chain was recorded in a study of siplizumab effects on memory and regulatory T cells. Sequencing was performed with immunoSEQ multiplex PCR; in TCRdb, only in-frame clones are kept and a portion is missing. The repertoire includes approximately 84,000 clones, approximately 95% of them detected once, and less than 20% sits in the top ten. The V end lost 0 bases, the J end lost 6 bases, and 10 bases lay between the germline ends. Germline V CDR1 and CDR2: SGHDN, FVKESK. The CDR3 sequence is 14 residues long. Source material: CD8+ T cells sorted from blood. The chain carries TRBV14 and TRBJ2-3; D gene uncertain. The receptor was isolated from a human donor in good health. CDR3: CASSQDSVLDTQYF. The DNA for the CDR3 is TGTGCCAGCAGCCAAGATTCGGTGCTCGATACGCAGTATTTT. Variable domain in full (rest from reference TRBV14 and TRBJ2-3): EAGVTQFPSHSVIEKGQTVTLRCDPISGHDNLYWYRRVMGKEIKFLLHFVKESKQDESGMPNNRFLAERTGGTYSTLKVQPAELEDSGVYFCASSQDSVLDTQYFGPGTRLTVL.